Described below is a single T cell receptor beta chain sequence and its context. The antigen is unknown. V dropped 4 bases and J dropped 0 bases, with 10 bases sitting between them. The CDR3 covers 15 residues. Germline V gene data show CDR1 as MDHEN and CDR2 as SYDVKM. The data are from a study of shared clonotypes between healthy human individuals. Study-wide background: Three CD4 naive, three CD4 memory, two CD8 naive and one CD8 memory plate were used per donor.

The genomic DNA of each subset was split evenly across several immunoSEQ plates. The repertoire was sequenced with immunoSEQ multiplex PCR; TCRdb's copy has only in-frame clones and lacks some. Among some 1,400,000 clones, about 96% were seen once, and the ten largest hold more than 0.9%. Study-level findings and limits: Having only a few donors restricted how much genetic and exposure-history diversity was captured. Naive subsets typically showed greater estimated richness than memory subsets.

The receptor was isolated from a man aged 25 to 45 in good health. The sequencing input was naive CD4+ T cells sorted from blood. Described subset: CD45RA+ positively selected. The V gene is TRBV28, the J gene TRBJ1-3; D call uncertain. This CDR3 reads CASSSAGVSGNTIYF. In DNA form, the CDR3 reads TGTGCCAGCAGTTCCGCGGGAGTCTCTGGAAACACCATATATTTT.